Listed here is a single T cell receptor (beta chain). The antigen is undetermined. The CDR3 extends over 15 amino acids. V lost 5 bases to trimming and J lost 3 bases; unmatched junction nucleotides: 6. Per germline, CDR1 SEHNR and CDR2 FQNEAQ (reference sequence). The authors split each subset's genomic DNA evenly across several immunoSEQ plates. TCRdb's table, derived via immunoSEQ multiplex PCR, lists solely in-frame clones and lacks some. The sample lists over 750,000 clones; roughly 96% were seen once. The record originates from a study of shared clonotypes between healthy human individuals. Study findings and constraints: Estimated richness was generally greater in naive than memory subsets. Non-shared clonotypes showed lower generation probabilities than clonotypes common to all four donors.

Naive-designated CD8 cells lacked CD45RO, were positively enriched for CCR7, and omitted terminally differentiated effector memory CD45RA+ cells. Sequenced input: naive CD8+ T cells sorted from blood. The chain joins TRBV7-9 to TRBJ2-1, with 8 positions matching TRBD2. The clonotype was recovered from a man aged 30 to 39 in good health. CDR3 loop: CASSLREDDYNEQFF. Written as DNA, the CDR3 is TGTGCCAGCAGCCTGCGGGAGGACGACTACAATGAGCAGTTCTTC. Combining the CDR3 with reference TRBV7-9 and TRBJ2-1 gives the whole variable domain DTGVSQNPRHKITKRGQNVTFRCDPISEHNRLYWYRQTLGQGPEFLTYFQNEAQLEKSRLLSDRFSAERPKGSFSTLEIQRTEQGDSAMYLCASSLREDDYNEQFFGPGTRLTVL.